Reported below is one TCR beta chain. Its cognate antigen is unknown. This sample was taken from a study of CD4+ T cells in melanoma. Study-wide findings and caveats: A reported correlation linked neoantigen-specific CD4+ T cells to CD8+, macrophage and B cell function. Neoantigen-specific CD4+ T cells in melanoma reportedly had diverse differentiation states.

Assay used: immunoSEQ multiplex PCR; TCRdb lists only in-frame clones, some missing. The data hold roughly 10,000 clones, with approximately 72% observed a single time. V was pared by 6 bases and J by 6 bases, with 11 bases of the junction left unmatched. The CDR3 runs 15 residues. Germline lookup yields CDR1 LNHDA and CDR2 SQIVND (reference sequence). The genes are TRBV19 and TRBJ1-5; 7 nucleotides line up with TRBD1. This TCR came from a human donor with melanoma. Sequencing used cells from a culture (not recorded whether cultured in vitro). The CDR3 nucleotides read TGTGCCAGTAGCGAGACAGGGCGGGAGGTTCAGCCCCAGCATTTT. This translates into CASSETGREVQPQHF. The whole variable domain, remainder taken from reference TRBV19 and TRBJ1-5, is DGGITQSPKYLFRKEGQNVTLSCEQNLNHDAMYWYRQDPGQGLRLIYYSQIVNDFQKGDIAEGYSVSREKKESFPLTVTSAQKNPTAFYLCASSETGREVQPQHFGDGTRLSIL.